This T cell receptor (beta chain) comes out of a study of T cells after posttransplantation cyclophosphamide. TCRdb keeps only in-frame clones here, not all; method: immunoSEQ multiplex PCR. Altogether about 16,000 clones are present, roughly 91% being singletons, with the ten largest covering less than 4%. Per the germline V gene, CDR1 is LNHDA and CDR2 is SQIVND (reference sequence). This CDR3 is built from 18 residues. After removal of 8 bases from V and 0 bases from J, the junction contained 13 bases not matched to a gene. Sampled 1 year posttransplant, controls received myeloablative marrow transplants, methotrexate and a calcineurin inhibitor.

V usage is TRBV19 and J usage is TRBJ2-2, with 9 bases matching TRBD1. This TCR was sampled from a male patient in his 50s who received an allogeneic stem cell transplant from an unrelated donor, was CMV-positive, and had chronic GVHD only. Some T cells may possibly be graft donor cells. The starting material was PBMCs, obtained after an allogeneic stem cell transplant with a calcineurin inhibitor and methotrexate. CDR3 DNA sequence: TGTGCCAGTGTCCCGGGACAGGGAAATTTAGCGAACACCGGGGAGCTGTTTTTT. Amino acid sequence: CASVPGQGNLANTGELFF.